One sample yielded the 10 T cell receptor beta chains listed below, sequenced in a study of T-cell memory formation after mild COVID-19. TCRdb fed the 5' RACE reads into MiXCR, producing one record per CDR3 protein. This table holds fewer than 500,000 distinct CDR3 sequences, around 27% found once. The sequenced sample consisted of PBMCs or a T cell subset sorted from them (not recorded which). Every receptor here comes from an adult woman who had mild COVID-19 (a few samples of this study predate the infection). Cell type and time point are not known.

In its sample, this clonotype was seen a few times. The genes are TRBV20-1 and TRBJ1-1, with 9 bases identical to TRBD1. CDR1 DFQATT and CDR2 SNEGSKA come from the germline V gene (reference sequence). This CDR3 contains 15 residues. V shed 0 bases, J shed 5 bases, and the junction held 7 bases outside the gene matches. In DNA form, the CDR3 reads TGCAGTGCTAGAGACCCGACAGGGGGTAAGACTGAAGCTTTCTTT. It is translated as CSARDPTGGKTEAFF.

The rearrangement joins TRBV6-6 to TRBJ1-1; 9 nucleotides line up with TRBD1. From germline, CDR1 is MNHNY and CDR2 SVGAGI (reference sequence). The J segment lost 4 bases and the V segment lost 5 bases, leaving 14 bases of the junction unmatched. The CDR3 has 17 amino acids. The CDR3 bases are TGTGCCAGCAGTACAAGTCCGTTGGACAGGGGTGGCACTGAAGCTTTCTTT. This sequence encodes CASSTSPLDRGGTEAFF.

This sequence joins TRBV2 and TRBJ1-1; D call uncertain. Germline CDR1 is SNHLY and CDR2 is FYNNEI. This CDR3 has 13 amino acids. The V and J ends lost 9 bases and 1 base respectively, with 12 bases between them. The CDR3 loop reads CASETETNTEAFF. CDR3 in DNA: TGTGCCAGTGAGACGGAGACGAACACTGAAGCTTTCTTT.

The genes are TRBV7-9 and TRBJ1-6; unclear D gene. The germline V and J ends were trimmed by 5 bases and 9 bases, with 8 bases remaining between them. Germline V gene data show CDR1 as SEHNR and CDR2 as FQNEAQ (reference sequence). The CDR3 loop spans 12 amino acids. As DNA, the CDR3 is TGTGCCAGCAGCCCGCCAGTTTCACCCCTCCACTTT. This translates into CASSPPVSPLHF.

The rearrangement links TRBV30 to TRBJ2-1; 8 nucleotides match TRBD1. Germline values: CDR1 GTSNPN, CDR2 SVGIG (reference sequence). The CDR3 has 15 residues. Trimming at V came to 2 bases and at J to 2 bases, leaving 5 bases not matched to a gene. The CDR3 reads CAWSLTGGPYNEQFF. Here the CDR3 DNA reads TGTGCCTGGAGTCTCACAGGGGGTCCCTACAATGAGCAGTTCTTC.

In its sample, this clonotype was seen a few times. The chain couples TRBV5-6 to TRBJ2-1; 10 nucleotides match TRBD1. The germline gives CDR1 SGHDT, CDR2 YYEEEE. Losses at the gene ends were 4 bases for V and 8 bases for J; bases not matched to a gene: 6. The CDR3 spans 14 residues. The chain's CDR3 is CASSPGTGVYEQFF. In DNA, the CDR3 is TGTGCCAGCAGCCCCGGGACAGGGGTGTATGAGCAGTTCTTC.

At least ten counts were recorded for this clonotype. The V and J genes are TRBV20-1 and TRBJ1-6; possibly TRBD1 for D (5 bases). Between the trimmed V and J ends, which lost 0 bases and 6 bases, there was a span of 12 bases. The CDR3 totals 15 residues. Germline assignment: CDR1 DFQATT and CDR2 SNEGSKA (reference sequence). The CDR3 spells CSARDWRQGNSPLHF. The DNA for the CDR3 is TGCAGTGCTAGAGATTGGCGGCAGGGTAATTCACCCCTCCACTTT.

This clonotype was counted a few times. A read error may account for a junction end that differs from germline. The V call is TRBV27, the J call TRBJ2-5; D is unresolved. CDR3 length equals 8 residues. Per the germline V gene, CDR1 is MNHEY and CDR2 is SMNVEV (reference sequence). The CDR3 spells CPFKPQYF. For the CDR3, the DNA is TGCCCCTTTAAGCCCCAGTACTTC.

The DNA of the CDR3 is TGTGCCTGGAGCGGGCGGGCCAGGGCCAGCACAGATACGCAGTATTTT. This encodes CAWSGRARASTDTQYF. The chain joins TRBV30 to TRBJ2-3, with D tentatively TRBD1 or TRBD2 (5 bases each). The ends were cut back, 3 bases at V and 0 bases at J, with 16 bases in the middle. The CDR3 consists of 16 residues. Looked up from germline, CDR1 is GTSNPN and CDR2 is SVGIG (reference sequence).

This chain connects TRBV6-9 to TRBJ2-2; TRBD2 might be the D (5 bases). With 4 bases removed from V and 0 bases from J, the gap between germline ends came to 15 bases. CDR3 length: 17 residues. Germline CDR1 reads MNHGY; CDR2 reads SVAAGI. CDR3 protein: CASSFSQRAANTGELFF. The CDR3 DNA reads as TGTGCCAGCAGTTTCTCGCAGAGGGCGGCGAACACCGGGGAGCTGTTTTTT.